The 3 T cell receptor beta chains below come from one sample, sequenced in a study of blood T cell repertoires in COVID-19. Method: immunoSEQ multiplex PCR; TCRdb's copy keeps in-frame clones and lacks some. Among under 70,000 clones listed, about 93% were seen once. The sample was peripheral blood. These receptors all stem from a human donor with active COVID-19. The donor label of this sample is uncertain.

The V and J genes are TRBV10-3 and TRBJ1-2, with TRBD1 matching 9 bases. V gave up 5 bases and J gave up 6 bases; unmatched junction bases: 10. The CDR3 runs 15 residues. CDR1 ENHRY and CDR2 SYGVKD come from the germline V gene. CDR3 coding DNA: TGTGCCATCAGTAGCCGGGACAGGGCTAGGGATGGCTACACCTTC. It codes for CAISSRDRARDGYTF.

The gene calls are TRBV13 and TRBJ2-7, with D possibly TRBD1 on 5 matching bases. The germline CDR1 and CDR2 sequences are PRHDT and FYEKMQ (reference sequence). The length of the CDR3 is 14 residues. The V gene lost 0 bases and the J gene lost 2 bases, with 8 bases spanning the gap. CDR3 sequence (DNA): TGTGCCAGCAGCTTAGGAGGACACGCCTACGAGCAGTACGTC. Its translation is CASSLGGHAYEQYV.

This chain connects TRBV19 to TRBJ1-1, with 10 bases that match TRBD1. The V gene end was trimmed by 6 bases and the J gene end by 6 bases; junction bases not matched to a gene: 7. The CDR3 is 14 amino acids. CDR1 is LNHDA, CDR2 SQIVND, per germline (reference sequence). CDR3 sequence: CASSFGQGDAEAFF. DNA for the CDR3: TGTGCCAGTAGCTTTGGACAGGGGGACGCTGAAGCTTTCTTT.